Listed below are T cell receptor beta chains from one sample, sequenced in a study of blood T cell repertoires in COVID-19. This table comes from immunoSEQ multiplex PCR, and its TCRdb copy is limited to in-frame clones, with some not included. The table lists some 200,000 clones, less than 85% of them singletons. The sequencing sample was made of peripheral blood. Source of these receptors: a woman between 65 and 79 years old with acute or convalescent COVID-19. The CDR3 runs from the conserved cysteine through the conserved F or W. A D gene is named only where the DNA matches it firmly. Expanded clones get a size class; other rows say once, few or many, or leave the size out.

TRBJ1-4 | TRBV7-2 | TRBD1 | - | TGTGCCAGCAGCCAACGACAGGGGTCTGAAAAACTGTTTTTT | CASSQRQGSEKLFF
TRBJ2-1 | TRBV27 | - | few | TGTGCCAGCAGTCCTCGCGGGATAGGCAATGAGCAGTTCTTC | CASSPRGIGNEQFF
TRBJ2-1 | TRBV5-4 | - | - | TGTGCCAGCAGCTTGGTTTTGGACTGGGCCTACAATGAGCAGTTCTTC | CASSLVLDWAYNEQFF
TRBJ1-1 | TRBV19 | - | - | TGTGCCAGTAGCTTGGCCCCGGCGGGCACTGAAGCTTTCTTT | CASSLAPAGTEAFF
TRBJ1-1 | TRBV30 | - | - | TGTGCCTGGAGATACCGGACTGAAGCTTTCTTT | CAWRYRTEAFF
TRBJ2-1 | TRBV7-2 | - | - | TGTGCCAGCACCAACACAGGGATAAGCGATGAGCAGTTCTTC | CASTNTGISDEQFF
TRBJ1-5 | TRBV2 | TRBD1 | - | TGTGCCACCACGGGACAGCCGTGGGGCCAGCCCCAGCATTTT | CATTGQPWGQPQHF
TRBJ2-3 | TRBV5-1 | - | - | TGCGCCAGCAGCTTGGACGGAGGAGATACGCAGTATTTT | CASSLDGGDTQYF
TRBJ1-1 | TRBV7-3 | TRBD1 | - | TGTGCCAGCAGCTCCACCGGGACAGGCCCTCCATTTTTT | CASSSTGTGPPFF
TRBJ2-5 | TRBV19 | TRBD1 | - | TGTGCCAGTAGCGCAGGGGGTAGGGAGACCCAGTACTTC | CASSAGGRETQYF
TRBJ2-6 | TRBV27 | - | - | TGTGCCAGCAGTTTATCGAGGCAGGGATACTCTGGGGCCAACGTCCTGACTTTC | CASSLSRQGYSGANVLTF
TRBJ2-5 | TRBV5-4 | TRBD1 | once | TGTGCCAGCGGTGGACAGGGCGACCAGTACTTC | CASGGQGDQYF
TRBJ1-1 | TRBV28 | - | - | TGTGCCAGCAGGAATTCCGGGACTCTAATTGAAGCTTTCTTT | CASRNSGTLIEAFF
TRBJ2-3 | TRBV12-5 | - | - | TGTGCTAGTGGTTCTGGCCTGGATACGCAGTATTTT | CASGSGLDTQYF
TRBJ2-2 | TRBV28 | - | - | TGTGCCAGCAGTTCGGGAGCCCATGGTTCCGGGGAGCTGTTTTTT | CASSSGAHGSGELFF
TRBJ1-5 | TRBV5-1 | TRBD1 | once | TGCGCCAGCAGCTTGGGACCCGACAGGGGCAATCAGCCCCAGCATTTT | CASSLGPDRGNQPQHF
TRBJ1-2 | TRBV6-1 | - | - | TGTGCCAGCAGTGAAGGGCCAGGGCGCTACACCTTC | CASSEGPGRYTF
TRBJ2-7 | TRBV20-1 | - | - | TGCAGTCTACCAACAGGGTACGAGCAGTACTTC | CSLPTGYEQYF
TRBJ2-7 | TRBV6-5 | - | once | TGTGCCAGCAGTTACTCTGGGGCAGGCTACGAGCAGTACTTC | CASSYSGAGYEQYF
TRBJ2-3 | TRBV20-1 | - | - | TGCAGTGCTAGTCCCGGCACAGATACGCAGTATTTT | CSASPGTDTQYF
TRBJ1-4 | TRBV5-4 | TRBD1 | - | TGTGCCAGCAGCTTGGGGGTCGGGACAGATGAAAAACTGTTTTTT | CASSLGVGTDEKLFF
TRBJ1-5 | TRBV27 | TRBD1 | - | TGTGCCAGCAGTCCAGGACAGGGGGTTCAGCCCCAGCATTTT | CASSPGQGVQPQHF
TRBJ1-5 | TRBV19 | TRBD1 | - | TGTGCCAGTAGCAAGGGGGGACAGCCGAGCCAGCCCCAGCATTTT | CASSKGGQPSQPQHF
TRBJ1-3 | TRBV19 | - | - | TGTGCCAGTAATCGGAGACGTGACTCTGGAAACACCATATATTTT | CASNRRRDSGNTIYF
TRBJ2-2 | TRBV5-4 | - | - | TGTGCCAGCAGCTTGGCAGGGGGGCGGCCTGCGAACACCGGGGAGCTGTTTTTT | CASSLAGGRPANTGELFF
TRBJ2-2 | TRBV6-2/TRBV6-3 | TRBD2 | - | TGTGCCAGCAGTGTGGCTAGCGGGTACACCGGGGAGCTGTTTTTT | CASSVASGYTGELFF
TRBJ1-6 | TRBV12-1 | - | - | TGTGCCAGCAGCACCGAGACAGAAATGAATTCACCCCTCCACTTT | CASSTETEMNSPLHF
TRBJ2-3 | TRBV2 | TRBD2 | - | TGTGCCAGCAATTCCGGACTAGGCACAGATACGCAGTATTTT | CASNSGLGTDTQYF
TRBJ2-5 | TRBV29-1 | - | few | TGCAGCGTCCCTCCCCCCAGGGGCTCACAAGAGACCCAGTACTTC | CSVPPPRGSQETQYF